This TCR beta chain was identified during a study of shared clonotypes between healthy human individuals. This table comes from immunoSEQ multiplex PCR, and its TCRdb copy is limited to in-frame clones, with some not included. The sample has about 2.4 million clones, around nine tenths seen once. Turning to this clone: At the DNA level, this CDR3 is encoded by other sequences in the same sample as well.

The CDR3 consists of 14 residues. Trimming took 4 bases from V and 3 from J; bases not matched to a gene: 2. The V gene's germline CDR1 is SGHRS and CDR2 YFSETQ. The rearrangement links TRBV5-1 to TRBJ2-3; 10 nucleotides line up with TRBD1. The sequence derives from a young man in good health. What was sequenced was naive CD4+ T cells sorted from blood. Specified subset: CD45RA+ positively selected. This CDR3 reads CASSAGQGTDTQYF. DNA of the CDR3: TGCGCCAGCAGCGCGGGACAGGGGACAGATACGCAGTATTTT.